The 20 T cell receptor beta chains below were found in one sample sequenced in a study of shared clonotypes between healthy human individuals. The naive CD8 subset, CD45RO-negative cells positively selected for CCR7, excluded terminally differentiated effector memory CD45RA+ cells. Repertoires were generated with immunoSEQ multiplex PCR, while TCRdb's copy carries only in-frame clones and drops some. Found here are around 1,900,000 clones, roughly 95% of them singletons; the top ten hold around 1.7%. Sequencing was performed on naive CD8+ T cells from PBMCs. Every receptor here comes from a man younger than 35 in good health. Some clones in this sample may be carry-over from other donors' samples.

This chain uses TRBV27 with TRBJ1-1; perhaps TRBD1 as D (6 bases). Germline loops: CDR1 MNHEY, CDR2 SMNVEV (reference sequence). V lost 8 bases and J lost 0, with 19 bases in between. The CDR3 loop spans 16 amino acids. CDR3 protein: CASYPGPGQMNTEAFF. The DNA for the CDR3 is TGTGCCAGCTACCCCGGGCCCGGACAGATGAACACTGAAGCTTTCTTT.

As concerns this clone: Other DNA sequences in this sample translate to the same CDR3. The chain carries TRBV27 and TRBJ1-1, with TRBD1 identical over 9 bases. The length of the CDR3 is 14 residues. The J segment lost 5 bases and the V segment lost 4 bases, leaving 5 bases of the junction unmatched. CDR1 is MNHEY and CDR2 is SMNVEV in the germline V gene (reference sequence). Here the CDR3 reads CASSSLDRGTEAFF. CDR3 in DNA: TGTGCCAGCAGTTCCCTGGACAGGGGTACTGAAGCTTTCTTT.

Here the CDR3 reads CASGIRTSGFQETQYF. In nucleotides, the CDR3 is TGTGCTAGTGGTATACGGACTAGCGGGTTTCAAGAGACCCAGTACTTC. V gene TRBV12-5 combines with J gene TRBJ2-5; TRBD2 aligns across 11 bases. The CDR3 consists of 16 residues. V lost 5 bases and J lost 2; bases outside the gene matches: 7. Germline V gene data show CDR1 as LGHNT and CDR2 as FRNRAP.

The V and J genes are TRBV5-1 and TRBJ2-3; 7 bases line up with TRBD2. Germline values: CDR1 SGHRS, CDR2 YFSETQ. The CDR3 spans 16 residues. After removal of 7 bases from V and 2 bases from J, the junction contained 13 bases not matched to a gene. CDR3 sequence: CASSLRESGLTDTQYF. CDR3 nucleotides: TGCGCCAGCTCCCTGCGGGAGAGCGGGCTCACAGATACGCAGTATTTT.

The V gene is TRBV7-3, the J gene TRBJ1-4; D is uncertain. This CDR3 is built from 15 residues. CDR1 is SGHTA and CDR2 is FQGTGA in the germline V gene. V was clipped by 2 bases and J by 4 bases, with 11 bases between them. DNA of the CDR3: TGTGCCAGCAGCTTAGAGGTTGGGAGTAATGAAAAACTGTTTTTT. Translated, it gives CASSLEVGSNEKLFF.

V and J are TRBV27 and TRBJ2-1; 10 bases are shared with TRBD2. V was clipped by 7 bases and J by 5 bases; unmatched bases: 5. The CDR3 is made up of 14 amino acids. Germline V gene sequence: CDR1 MNHEY, CDR2 SMNVEV (reference sequence). CDR3 nucleotides: TGTGCCAGCATGGGGACTAGCGTCAACAATGAGCAGTTCTTC. Translation gives CASMGTSVNNEQFF.

Concerning this clone: The sample has other DNA sequences that encode this CDR3 too. The V and J genes are TRBV25-1 and TRBJ1-1; D remains unclear. CDR1 is MGHDK, CDR2 SYGVNS, per germline. Trimming cost V 2 bases and J 4 bases, with 2 bases left between them. The CDR3 totals 11 residues. The CDR3: CASSEGTEAFF. The CDR3 region has the DNA TGTGCCAGCAGTGAAGGCACTGAAGCTTTCTTT.

CDR3 residues: CASSPSAGENQETQYF. The DNA for the CDR3 is TGTGCCAGCAGTCCATCGGCAGGGGAGAACCAAGAGACCCAGTACTTC. The V and J genes are TRBV27 and TRBJ2-5; D perhaps matches TRBD1 (6 bases). This CDR3 contains 16 residues. Trimming shortened V by 5 bases and J by 0 bases, and 16 bases separated the two germline ends. The germline CDR1 and CDR2 sequences are MNHEY and SMNVEV (reference sequence).

The chain combines TRBV10-3 with TRBJ2-1; maybe TRBD2 (9 bases). This CDR3 contains 16 residues. Germline V CDR1 and CDR2: ENHRY, SYGVKD. With 2 bases removed from V and 9 bases from J, the gap between germline ends came to 20 bases. CDR3 coding DNA: TGTGCCATCAGTGAGCAGGGGGCGGGAGGGTACGGTGAGCAGTTCTTC. Translating gives CAISEQGAGGYGEQFF.

This clone has just a few counts. As DNA, the CDR3 is TGTGCCAGCAGCTTAGCCAGCAGAGCCGGGGAGCTGTTTTTT. Amino acids: CASSLASRAGELFF. The chain carries TRBV7-9 and TRBJ2-2; D is uncertain. The CDR3 extends over 14 amino acids. Looked up from germline, CDR1 is SEHNR and CDR2 is FQNEAQ (reference sequence). The ends were cut back, 0 bases at V and 6 bases at J, with 8 bases in the middle.

V is TRBV7-9 and J is TRBJ1-2, with D perhaps TRBD1 (5 bases). Germline lookup yields CDR1 SEHNR and CDR2 FQNEAQ (reference sequence). The CDR3 runs to 16 residues. V lost 4 bases to trimming and J lost 0 bases, with 15 bases between them. The CDR3: CASSSEGRIANYGYTF. DNA of the CDR3: TGTGCCAGCAGCTCCGAGGGGAGAATCGCTAACTATGGCTACACCTTC.

The rearrangement joins TRBV5-4 to TRBJ2-3, with 9 bases fitting TRBD2. The CDR3 is 15 amino acids. The V and J ends lost 4 bases and 0 bases, in that order; junction bases with no gene match: 3. Per the germline V gene, CDR1 is SGHNT and CDR2 is YYREEE (reference sequence). The CDR3, as DNA: TGTGCCAGCAGCGACCTAGCGGGGAGCACAGATACGCAGTATTTT. It yields the protein CASSDLAGSTDTQYF. The full variable domain, completed using reference TRBV5-4 and TRBJ2-3, is ETGVTQSPTHLIKTRGQQVTLRCSSQSGHNTVSWYQQALGQGPQFIFQYYREEENGRGNFPPRFSGLQFPNYSSELNVNALELDDSALYLCASSDLAGSTDTQYFGPGTRLTVL.

For the CDR3, the DNA is TGTGCCAGCAGCGAAAGAGACTACCCGAACACCGGGGAGCTGTTTTTT. Its protein product is CASSERDYPNTGELFF. The chain joins TRBV9 to TRBJ2-2; the D gene is possibly TRBD2 (5 bases). V was cut by 3 bases and J by 0 bases, with 12 bases left in between. CDR1 SGDLS and CDR2 YYNGEE come from the germline V gene. The CDR3 contains 16 residues.

This clone was detected only once. The rearrangement links TRBV4-1 to TRBJ2-3; D is ambiguous. The ends were cut back, 0 bases at V and 0 bases at J, with 19 bases in the middle. The CDR3 extends over 19 amino acids. Germline CDR1 MGHRA, CDR2 YSYEKL. The CDR3 DNA follows: TGCGCCAGCAGCCAAGATCAGACTTTGTGGGCCGGGAGCACAGATACGCAGTATTTT. Translating gives CASSQDQTLWAGSTDTQYF.

The chain couples TRBV6-5 to TRBJ1-5; TRBD1 aligns across 8 bases. Losses at the gene ends were 4 bases for V and 2 bases for J; bases not matched to a gene: 7. The CDR3 totals 16 residues. Germline CDR1 and CDR2: MNHEY and SVGAGI. This CDR3 reads CASSSYRGGGNQPQHF. The CDR3 DNA reads TGTGCCAGCAGTTCTTACAGGGGGGGTGGCAATCAGCCCCAGCATTTT.

This sequence joins TRBV19 and TRBJ1-1; tentative D call: TRBD1 (5 bases). Per the germline V gene, CDR1 is LNHDA and CDR2 is SQIVND (reference sequence). Between the trimmed V and J ends, which lost 0 bases and 1 base, there was a span of 9 bases. The CDR3 contains 15 residues. The CDR3 DNA is TGTGCCAGTAGTATAGATGCAGGGCGGAACACTGAAGCTTTCTTT. Translating gives CASSIDAGRNTEAFF.

V is TRBV4-3 and J is TRBJ2-7; 7 bases match TRBD2. Per the germline V gene, CDR1 is LGHNA and CDR2 is YSLEER. The CDR3 consists of 12 residues. The ends lost 5 bases at V and 11 bases at J; junction bases unmatched: 9. The CDR3 DNA reads as TGCGCCAGCAGCTCTCCTGGGGGGGAGAAGTACTTC. As protein: CASSSPGGEKYF.

The genes are TRBV7-2 and TRBJ1-2; 7 bases agree with TRBD1. Germline V gene data show CDR1 as SGHTA and CDR2 as FQGNSA. The CDR3 contains 14 residues. Trimming took 5 bases from V and 8 from J; bases not matched to a gene: 11. The chain's CDR3 is CASSPNRGSRGYTF. CDR3 coding DNA: TGTGCCAGCAGCCCAAACAGGGGTTCTAGGGGCTACACCTTC.

The CDR3 region is CASSIRATYEQYF. The CDR3 DNA reads TGTGCCAGTAGTATCCGGGCTACCTACGAGCAGTACTTC. This sequence joins TRBV19 and TRBJ2-7; no clear D gene. This CDR3 contains 13 residues. Trimming left V 3 bases short and J 2 bases short, with 8 bases between. Germline values: CDR1 LNHDA, CDR2 SQIVND (reference sequence). Complete variable domain (other parts from reference TRBV19 and TRBJ2-7): DGGITQSPKYLFRKEGQNVTLSCEQNLNHDAMYWYRQDPGQGLRLIYYSQIVNDFQKGDIAEGYSVSREKKESFPLTVTSAQKNPTAFYLCASSIRATYEQYFGPGTRLTVT.

The chain employs TRBV4-3 and TRBJ1-1, with D unclear. V lost 3 bases and J lost 0, with 11 bases in between. Germline CDR1 reads LGHNA; CDR2 reads YSLEER. This CDR3 is 15 amino acids long. CDR3 amino acids: CASSHLQSMNTEAFF. CDR3 DNA sequence: TGCGCCAGCAGCCACCTACAGAGCATGAACACTGAAGCTTTCTTT.